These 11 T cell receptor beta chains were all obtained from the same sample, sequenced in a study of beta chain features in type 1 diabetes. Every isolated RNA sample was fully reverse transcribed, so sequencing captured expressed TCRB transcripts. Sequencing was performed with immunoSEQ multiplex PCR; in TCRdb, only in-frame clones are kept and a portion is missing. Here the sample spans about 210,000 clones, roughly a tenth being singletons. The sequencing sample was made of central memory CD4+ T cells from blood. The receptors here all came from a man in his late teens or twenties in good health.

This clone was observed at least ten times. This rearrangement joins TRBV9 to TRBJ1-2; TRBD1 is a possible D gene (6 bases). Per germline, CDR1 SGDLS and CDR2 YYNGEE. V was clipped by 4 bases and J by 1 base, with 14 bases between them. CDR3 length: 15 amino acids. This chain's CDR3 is CASSPRTAVNYGYTF. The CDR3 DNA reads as TGTGCCAGCAGCCCCCGGACAGCTGTTAACTATGGCTACACCTTC.

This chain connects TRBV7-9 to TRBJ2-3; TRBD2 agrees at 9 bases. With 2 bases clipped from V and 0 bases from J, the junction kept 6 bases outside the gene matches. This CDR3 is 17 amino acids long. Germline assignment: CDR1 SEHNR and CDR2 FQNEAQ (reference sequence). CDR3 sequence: CASSLSSLAGSTDTQYF. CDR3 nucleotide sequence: TGTGCCAGCAGCTTATCATCCCTAGCGGGGAGCACAGATACGCAGTATTTT.

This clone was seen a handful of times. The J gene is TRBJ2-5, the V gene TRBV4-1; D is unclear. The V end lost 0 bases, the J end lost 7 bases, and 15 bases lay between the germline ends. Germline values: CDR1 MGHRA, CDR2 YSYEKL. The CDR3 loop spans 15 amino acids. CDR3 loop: CASSQERSPFGTQYF. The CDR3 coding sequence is TGCGCCAGCAGCCAAGAAAGATCGCCCTTTGGGACCCAGTACTTC.

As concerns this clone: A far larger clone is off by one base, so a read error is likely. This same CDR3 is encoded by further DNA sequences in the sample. This CDR3 is CASSQGLGGRYEQYF. CDR3 nucleotides: TGCGCCAGCAGCCAAGGGCTTGGGGGGCGGTACGAGCAGTACTTC. The rearrangement joins TRBV7-2 to TRBJ2-7, with D perhaps being TRBD1 or TRBD2 (6 bases each). The CDR3 runs 15 residues. Germline CDR1 is SGHTA and CDR2 is FQGNSA. The full variable domain, with the rest looked up from reference TRBV7-2 and TRBJ2-7, is GAGVSQSPSNKVTEKGKDVELRCDPISGHTALYWYRQSLGQGLEFLIYFQGNSAPDKSGLPSDRFSAERTGGSVSTLTIQRTQQEDSAVYLCASSQGLGGRYEQYFGPGTRLTVT.

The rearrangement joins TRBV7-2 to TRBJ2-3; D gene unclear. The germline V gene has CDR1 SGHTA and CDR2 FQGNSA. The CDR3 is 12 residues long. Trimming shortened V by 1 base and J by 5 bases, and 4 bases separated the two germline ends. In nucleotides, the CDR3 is TGTGCCAGCAGCTTAGAGAGAGATACGCAGTATTTT. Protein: CASSLERDTQYF.

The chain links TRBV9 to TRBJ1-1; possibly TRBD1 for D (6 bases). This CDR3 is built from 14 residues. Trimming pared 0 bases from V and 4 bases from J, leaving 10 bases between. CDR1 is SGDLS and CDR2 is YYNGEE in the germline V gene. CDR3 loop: CASSVDGGRTEAFF. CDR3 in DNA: TGTGCCAGCAGCGTAGATGGGGGCCGCACTGAAGCTTTCTTT.

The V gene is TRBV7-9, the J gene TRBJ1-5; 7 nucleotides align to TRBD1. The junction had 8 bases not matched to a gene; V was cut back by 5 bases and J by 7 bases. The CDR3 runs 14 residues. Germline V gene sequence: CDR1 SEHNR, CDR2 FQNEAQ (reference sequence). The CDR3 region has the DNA TGTGCCAGCAGCCTAGACAGGGCCGGGCAGCCCCAGCATTTT. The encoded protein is CASSLDRAGQPQHF.

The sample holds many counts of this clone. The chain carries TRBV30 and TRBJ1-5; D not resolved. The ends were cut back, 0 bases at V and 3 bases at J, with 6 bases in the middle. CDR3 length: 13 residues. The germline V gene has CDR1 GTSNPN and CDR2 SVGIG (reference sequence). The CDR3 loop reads CAWSVGDNQPQHF. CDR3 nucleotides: TGTGCCTGGAGTGTGGGAGACAATCAGCCCCAGCATTTT.

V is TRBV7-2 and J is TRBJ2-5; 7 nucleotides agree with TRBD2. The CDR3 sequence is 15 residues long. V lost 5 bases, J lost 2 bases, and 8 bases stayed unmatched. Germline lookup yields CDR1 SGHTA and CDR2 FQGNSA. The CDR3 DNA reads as TGTGCCAGCAGCCCAAAAGGACTAGATCAAGAGACCCAGTACTTC. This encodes CASSPKGLDQETQYF.

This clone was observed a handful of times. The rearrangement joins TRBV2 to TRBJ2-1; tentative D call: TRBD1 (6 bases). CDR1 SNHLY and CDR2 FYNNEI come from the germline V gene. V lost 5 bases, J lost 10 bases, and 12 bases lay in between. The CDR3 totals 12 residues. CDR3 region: CASSMARGEQFF. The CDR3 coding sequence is TGTGCCAGCAGTATGGCCAGGGGCGAGCAGTTCTTC. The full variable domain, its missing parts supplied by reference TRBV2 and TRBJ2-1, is EPEVTQTPSHQVTQMGQEVILRCVPISNHLYFYWYRQILGQKVEFLVSFYNNEISEKSEIFDDQFSVERPDGSNFTLKIRSTKLEDSAMYFCASSMARGEQFFGPGTRLTVL.

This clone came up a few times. CDR3 bases: TGCGCCAGCACTCCCGACCAGCGCTTGTGGAATGAGCAGTTCTTC. It codes for CASTPDQRLWNEQFF. The chain has TRBV5-1 and TRBJ2-1; no clear D. This CDR3 spans 15 amino acids. Germline V gene sequence: CDR1 SGHRS, CDR2 YFSETQ. V was cut by 6 bases and J by 7 bases, with 20 bases left in between.